The 32 T cell receptor beta chains below were found in one sample sequenced in a study of blood T cell repertoires in COVID-19 (dated by TCRdb to the early 2020s). Library construction relied on the immunoSEQ multiplex PCR assay. TCRdb limited this immuneACCESS table to in-frame rearrangements with V and J called. A share of clones is missing; checked studies link under half to unresolved V genes, and the rest is unexplained. Counted in this sample were more than 300,000 clones; roughly 90% of them appeared once. The leading ten clones occupy around a sixth of the sample. The specimen was PBMCs or T cells enriched from blood (not recorded which). Receptor source: a young woman who had recovered from COVID-19.

V gene TRBV4-3 combines with J gene TRBJ2-3; 7 nucleotides match TRBD2. The CDR3 length is 15 residues. Trimming at V came to 5 bases and at J to 6 bases, leaving 11 bases not matched to a gene. Germline CDR1 reads LGHNA; CDR2 reads YSLEER. For the CDR3, the DNA is TGCGCCAGCAGCTACACGAGGCGGGAGTCGGATACGCAGTATTTT. Protein: CASSYTRRESDTQYF.

The chain employs TRBV2 and TRBJ1-4, with a weak D call TRBD1 (6 bases). Trimming removed 6 bases at V and 10 bases at J, with 18 bases between. This CDR3 has 14 amino acids. The V gene's germline CDR1 is SNHLY and CDR2 FYNNEI. CDR3 protein: CASSGGGAVGKLFF. CDR3 coding DNA: TGTGCCAGCAGCGGTGGGGGGGCTGTGGGAAAACTGTTTTTT.

V and J are TRBV2 and TRBJ2-3; 9 bases match TRBD2. Germline V gives CDR1 SNHLY, CDR2 FYNNEI. Trimming at V came to 6 bases and at J to 6 bases, leaving 4 bases not matched to a gene. The CDR3 consists of 13 residues. CDR3 coding DNA: TGTGCCAGCAGCCGGACTAGCGATGATACGCAGTATTTT. Its protein product is CASSRTSDDTQYF.

CDR3 DNA: TGCGCCAGCAGCTCCCCGGCGGGAGGACAAGCCCATGGCTACACCTTC. Amino acids: CASSSPAGGQAHGYTF. The chain is built from TRBV5-1 and TRBJ1-2; TRBD1 might be the D (5 bases). Germline V gene sequence: CDR1 SGHRS, CDR2 YFSETQ. V lost 3 bases and J 6 bases, leaving 21 bases between the germline ends. The CDR3 length is 16 residues.

There are a few counts of this clone. V and J are TRBV5-5 and TRBJ1-5, with D tentatively TRBD1 (5 bases). This CDR3 has 13 amino acids. V was clipped by 4 bases and J by 3 bases, with 8 bases between them. Germline loops: CDR1 SGHKS, CDR2 YYEKEE (reference sequence). The CDR3 nucleotides read TGTGCCAGCAGCAGGGGTAACAATCAGCCCCAGCATTTT. It encodes CASSRGNNQPQHF. Complete variable domain (other parts from reference TRBV5-5 and TRBJ1-5): DAGVTQSPTHLIKTRGQQVTLRCSPISGHKSVSWYQQVLGQGPQFIFQYYEKEERGRGNFPDRFSARQFPNYSSELNVNALLLGDSALYLCASSRGNNQPQHFGDGTRLSIL.

The V gene is TRBV28, the J gene TRBJ2-5; D is undetermined. The germline V gene has CDR1 MDHEN and CDR2 SYDVKM. The CDR3 length is 17 residues. V was cut by 3 bases and J by 5 bases, with 22 bases left in between. CDR3 DNA: TGTGCCAGCAGTTTTGTTGGTGATGGGCGATTTTGGGAGACCCAGTACTTC. Translated, it gives CASSFVGDGRFWETQYF. Drawing the rest from reference TRBV28 and TRBJ2-5, the complete variable domain is DVKVTQSSRYLVKRTGEKVFLECVQDMDHENMFWYRQDPGLGLRLIYFSYDVKMKEKGDIPEGYSVSREKKERFSLILESASTNQTSMYLCASSFVGDGRFWETQYFGPGTRLLVL.

This chain joins TRBV7-2 and TRBJ1-1, with a weak D call TRBD1 (6 bases). The germline CDR1 and CDR2 sequences are SGHTA and FQGNSA. V gave up 8 bases and J gave up 7 bases, with 20 bases separating them. The CDR3 consists of 14 residues. CDR3 residues: CASVEGVAGDEAFF. Written as DNA, the CDR3 is TGTGCCAGCGTTGAGGGGGTCGCCGGGGATGAAGCTTTCTTT.

The chain uses TRBV3-1 (or the pseudogene TRBV3-2) and TRBJ1-3; 9 bases line up with TRBD1. The CDR3 extends over 15 amino acids. Per the germline V gene, CDR1 is LGHDT and CDR2 is YNNKEL (reference sequence). With V trimmed by 6 bases and J by 7 bases, 10 bases remained unmatched. CDR3 in amino acids: CASRESGTGSNTIYF. CDR3 sequence (DNA): TGTGCCAGCAGAGAGTCCGGGACAGGGAGTAACACCATATATTTT.

This clone was seen only once. The chain joins TRBV24-1 to TRBJ2-1; D possibly corresponds to TRBD2 (6 bases). CDR3 length: 13 residues. Germline CDR1 KGHDR, CDR2 SFDVKD. Deletions cut 10 bases from V and 6 bases from J, with 15 bases between. CDR3 amino acids: CATGAGTRNEQFF. CDR3 DNA sequence: TGTGCCACGGGAGCCGGGACTCGCAATGAGCAGTTCTTC.

The chain has TRBV18 and TRBJ2-7; D may be TRBD2 (5 bases). The germline V gene has CDR1 KGHSH and CDR2 LQKENI. Between the trimmed V and J ends, which lost 3 bases and 5 bases, there was a span of 14 bases. The CDR3 is 14 amino acids. The CDR3 nucleotides read TGTGCCAGCTCACCCCCGGGAAAGCCCGACGAGCAGTACTTC. It yields the protein CASSPPGKPDEQYF.

The chain recombines TRBV27 with TRBJ1-6, with D possibly TRBD1 on 5 matching bases. The length of the CDR3 is 14 residues. V was trimmed by 2 bases and J by 7 bases, leaving 9 bases between them. Per germline, CDR1 MNHEY and CDR2 SMNVEV (reference sequence). Here the CDR3 reads CASSLRQGNSPLHF. Here the CDR3 DNA reads TGTGCCAGCAGTTTAAGGCAGGGCAATTCACCCCTCCACTTT.

The chain uses TRBV6-4 and TRBJ2-2; TRBD1 matches at 8 bases. Trimming took 3 bases from V and 3 from J; bases not matched to a gene: 0. Germline values: CDR1 MRHNA, CDR2 SNTAGT. This CDR3 contains 14 residues. DNA of the CDR3: TGTGCCAGCAGTGAACAGGGGGACACCGGGGAGCTGTTTTTT. Translating it yields CASSEQGDTGELFF.

This clone was found a few times. The gene calls are TRBV10-3 and TRBJ2-7; 12 bases fit TRBD2. Germline CDR1 ENHRY, CDR2 SYGVKD. The V and J ends lost 10 bases and 0 bases, in that order; junction bases with no gene match: 7. CDR3 length equals 15 residues. In DNA form, the CDR3 reads TGTGCCACCATGACTAGCGGGGGCCTCTCCTACGAGCAGTACTTC. Its protein is CATMTSGGLSYEQYF.

This clone was observed once. This rearrangement joins TRBV4-1 to TRBJ1-6, with D perhaps matching TRBD1 (6 bases). The V gene lost 0 bases and the J gene lost 7 bases, with 19 bases spanning the gap. CDR1 MGHRA and CDR2 YSYEKL come from the germline V gene. The CDR3 sequence is 18 residues long. The CDR3 protein is CASSQDRGGGTSNSPLHF. The CDR3 DNA sequence: TGCGCCAGCAGCCAAGATCGGGGAGGGGGGACAAGCAATTCACCCCTCCACTTT.

This clone was detected once. The chain uses TRBV4-3 and TRBJ1-4; TRBD1 might be the D (6 bases). This CDR3 spans 14 amino acids. The germline gives CDR1 LGHNA, CDR2 YSLEER. Trimming took off 4 bases at V and 8 bases at J, with 14 bases between the two ends. CDR3 loop: CASSPLGGEEKLFF. The CDR3 DNA reads as TGCGCCAGCAGCCCACTAGGGGGGGAAGAAAAACTGTTTTTT.

The chain is built from TRBV18 and TRBJ1-1; 7 positions agree with TRBD1. The germline V gene encodes CDR1 KGHSH and CDR2 LQKENI. CDR3 size: 14 residues. V gave up 5 bases and J gave up 5 bases; unmatched junction bases: 8. The CDR3 protein is CASSGTQGETEAFF. The CDR3 coding sequence is TGTGCCAGCTCAGGCACGCAGGGGGAAACTGAAGCTTTCTTT.

The V and J genes are TRBV7-8 and TRBJ1-3; D uncertain. In germline, CDR1 is SGHVS, CDR2 FQNEAQ. The CDR3 loop spans 16 amino acids. Trimming cost V 5 bases and J 4 bases, with 18 bases left between them. CDR3 nucleotide sequence: TGTGCCAGCAGCCAGCCCATAGCGGGAGGGGGAAACACCATATATTTT. Translated: CASSQPIAGGGNTIYF.

The chain carries TRBV7-9 and TRBJ2-2; a possible D gene is TRBD2 (6 bases). This CDR3 spans 14 amino acids. Trimming shortened V by 3 bases and J by 4 bases, and 9 bases separated the two germline ends. CDR1 is SEHNR, CDR2 FQNEAQ, per germline (reference sequence). Here the CDR3 reads CASSLTTSTGELFF. The DNA for the CDR3 is TGTGCCAGCAGCTTGACGACTAGCACCGGGGAGCTGTTTTTT.

The rearrangement uses TRBV4-1 and TRBJ1-2; 8 positions match TRBD1. CDR3 length: 15 amino acids. CDR1 MGHRA and CDR2 YSYEKL come from the germline V gene. J gave up 3 bases and V 5 bases, and 8 bases lay outside the gene matches. The CDR3 DNA reads TGCGCCAGCAGCTATCCCGGGACAGGTCACTATGGCTACACCTTC. Translating it yields CASSYPGTGHYGYTF.

This clone was recorded a few times. The chain has TRBV7-3 and TRBJ1-6, with D possibly matching TRBD1 (6 bases). Germline V CDR1 and CDR2: SGHTA, FQGTGA. The CDR3 has 15 amino acids. With 3 bases removed from V and 5 bases from J, the gap between germline ends came to 11 bases. CDR3 nucleotide sequence: TGTGCCAGCAGCTTCTCAGGGGTAAATAATTCACCCCTCCACTTT. Encoded protein: CASSFSGVNNSPLHF.

The CDR3 coding sequence is TGTGCCAGCAGTAATCGGGGGGGTAGTATCCAAGAGACCCAGTACTTC. Its translation is CASSNRGGSIQETQYF. The chain employs TRBV27 and TRBJ2-5; TRBD2 matches at 8 bases. The CDR3 spans 16 residues. The V segment lost 5 bases and the J segment 1 base; nucleotides outside the gene matches: 9. CDR1 MNHEY and CDR2 SMNVEV come from the germline V gene (reference sequence).

The rearrangement joins TRBV5-6 to TRBJ2-7; a weak D match, TRBD2 (5 bases). Germline CDR1 is SGHDT and CDR2 is YYEEEE. The CDR3 is 14 residues long. V dropped 3 bases and J dropped 2 bases, with 12 bases sitting between them. CDR3 sequence (DNA): TGTGCCAGCAGCTCAGGCACTAGGCCCTACGAGCAGTACTTC. This encodes CASSSGTRPYEQYF.

CDR3 amino acids: CASSPRKGESGYTF. In DNA, the CDR3 is TGTGCCAGCTCACCACGGAAAGGGGAATCCGGCTACACCTTC. The chain recombines TRBV18 with TRBJ1-2; tentatively, D is TRBD1 (5 bases). Trimming shortened V by 1 base and J by 8 bases, and 14 bases separated the two germline ends. Per the germline V gene, CDR1 is KGHSH and CDR2 is LQKENI. CDR3 length equals 14 residues. Together with reference TRBV18 and TRBJ1-2, the CDR3 gives the full variable domain: NAGVMQNPRHLVRRRGQEARLRCSPMKGHSHVYWYRQLPEEGLKFMVYLQKENIIDESGMPKERFSAEFPKEGPSILRIQQVVRGDSAAYFCASSPRKGESGYTFGSGTRLTVV.

This rearrangement joins TRBV21-1 to TRBJ1-5; no DNA check was done on the table's D call, TRBD1. TRBV21-1 constitutes a pseudogene. CDR3 length equals 19 residues. The CDR3 sequence is CASSKRTGTRCFGNQPQHF. The CDR3 DNA sequence: TGTGCCAGCAGCAAACGAACCGGGACAAGGTGTTTTGGCAATCAGCCCCAGCATTTT.

This clone was detected only once. This sequence joins TRBV11-3 and TRBJ1-2; D ambiguous. This CDR3 is built from 13 residues. Germline CDR1 SGHNT, CDR2 YENEEA. Trimming cost V 0 bases and J 6 bases, with 8 bases left between them. The CDR3 region is CASSLDLGNGYTF. DNA of the CDR3: TGTGCCAGCAGCTTAGATCTCGGGAATGGCTACACCTTC.

The V call is TRBV10-3, the J call TRBJ1-6; 8 bases line up with TRBD1. The length of the CDR3 is 15 residues. J lost 10 bases, V lost 2 bases, and 7 bases had no gene match. Germline V lookup: CDR1 ENHRY, CDR2 SYGVKD. The CDR3 spells CAISEAGTGGSPLHF. In nucleotides, the CDR3 is TGTGCCATCAGTGAGGCCGGGACAGGTGGCTCACCCCTCCACTTT.

The chain recombines TRBV4-3 with TRBJ1-4; tentatively, D is TRBD1 (5 bases). CDR3 length equals 16 residues. Trimming removed 1 base from V and 8 bases from J, with 17 bases in between. Germline V lookup: CDR1 LGHNA, CDR2 YSLEER. The CDR3 loop reads CASSQGRDLLGEKLFF. The CDR3 DNA reads TGCGCCAGCAGCCAAGGAAGGGACTTGTTAGGCGAAAAACTGTTTTTT.

V and J are TRBV4-2 and TRBJ1-3; D may be TRBD1 (6 bases). This CDR3 region has 15 residues. Germline CDR1 LGHNA, CDR2 YNFKEQ. Trimming cost V 0 bases and J 2 bases, with 8 bases left between them. The CDR3 region has the DNA TGTGCCAGCAGCCAAGAAGGGGGGGCTGGAAACACCATATATTTT. Amino acid sequence: CASSQEGGAGNTIYF.

The chain is built from TRBV6-2 or TRBV6-3 and TRBJ2-7, with 8 bases that match TRBD1. The CDR3 sequence is 14 residues long. Germline V gene lookup returns CDR1 MNHEY and CDR2 SVGEGT. V was clipped by 2 bases and J by 4 bases; unmatched bases: 4. The CDR3: CASSYPGQGYEQYF. CDR3 coding DNA: TGTGCCAGCAGTTACCCTGGACAGGGTTACGAGCAGTACTTC.

The chain couples TRBV25-1 to TRBJ2-4, with 8 bases matching TRBD2. J lost 8 bases, V lost 0 bases, and 15 bases had no gene match. CDR1 MGHDK and CDR2 SYGVNS come from the germline V gene. This CDR3 spans 18 amino acids. This CDR3 reads CASSEYIPGLGEGDIQYF. Written as DNA, the CDR3 is TGTGCCAGCAGTGAATACATACCGGGACTAGGGGAGGGAGACATTCAGTACTTC. Full variable domain (outside the CDR3, taken from reference TRBV25-1 and TRBJ2-4): EADIYQTPRYLVIGTGKKITLECSQTMGHDKMYWYQQDPGMELHLIHYSYGVNSTEKGDLSSESTVSRIRTEHFPLTLESARPSHTSQYLCASSEYIPGLGEGDIQYFGAGTRLSVL.

The chain combines TRBV6-5 with TRBJ2-7, with 10 nucleotides matching TRBD2. V was clipped by 8 bases and J by 2 bases; unmatched bases: 3. CDR1 is MNHEY and CDR2 is SVGAGI in the germline V gene. The CDR3 totals 13 residues. The chain's CDR3 is CASVTSGAYEQYF. The CDR3 nucleotides read TGTGCCAGCGTTACTAGCGGGGCCTACGAGCAGTACTTC.

This sequence joins TRBV6-2 or TRBV6-3 and TRBJ2-7; D may be TRBD2 (5 bases). Trimming left V 5 bases short and J 1 base short, with 15 bases between. Germline assignment: CDR1 MNHEY and CDR2 SVGEGT. The CDR3 has 15 amino acids. The CDR3 sequence is CASSETTVNSYEQYF. CDR3 nucleotide sequence: TGTGCCAGCAGTGAGACTACAGTAAATTCCTACGAGCAGTACTTC.